The 9 T cell receptor beta chains presented below share a single source sample, sequenced in a study of regulatory T cells in long-lasting Graves disease. Time point here: newly diagnosed GD, antithyroid drugs for less than 3 months. PBMC-extracted RNA yielded the TCR library. The authors built TCR beta libraries using iRepertoire HTBI primers and Arm-PCR of CDR3 regions. TCRdb itself ran the multiplex PCR reads through MiXCR, one entry per CDR3 protein. Of approximately 300,000 distinct CDR3 sequences in the sample, roughly 18% are singletons; the top ten hold about 39%. Sequenced material: peripheral blood mononuclear cells (PBMCs), taken at new diagnosis, from a patient treated with antithyroid drugs. The receptors stem from a female donor with Graves disease.

J is TRBJ2-2 and V is TRBV12-3 or TRBV12-4; D remains unclear. V was pared by 2 bases and J by 7 bases, with 5 bases between. The CDR3 spans 12 residues. CDR3 DNA: TGTGCCAGCAGTTTATACGGCGGGGAGCTGTTTTTT. Protein product: CASSLYGGELFF.

This clonotype was seen repeatedly, ten times or more. CDR3 bases: TGTGCCAGCAGCTTACCAGGTTTCAGCAATCAGCCCCAGCATTTT. This translates into CASSLPGFSNQPQHF. The V call is TRBV7-8, the J call TRBJ1-5, with D hard to call. Trimming took 2 bases from V and 1 from J, leaving 9 bases between them. The CDR3 sequence is 15 residues long. Germline CDR1 SGHVS, CDR2 FQNEAQ.

In its sample, this clonotype was seen many times. A read error may account for a junction end that differs from germline. V usage is TRBV3-1 and J usage is TRBJ2-5; TRBD1 or TRBD2 may be the D gene (5 bases each). The CDR3 consists of 11 residues. Germline CDR1 reads LGHDT; CDR2 reads YNNKEL (reference sequence). The CDR3: CASSLSGTEYF. The CDR3 coding sequence is TGTGCCAGCAGCCTGTCCGGGACCGAGTACTTC.

This clonotype was seen many times. The V and J genes are TRBV5-1 and TRBJ1-1; D is unclear. V was shortened by 0 bases and J by 1 base, with 10 bases between the two germline ends. The CDR3 contains 15 residues. Germline CDR1 and CDR2: SGHRS and YFSETQ. The CDR3 coding sequence is TGCGCCAGCAGCTTGGACCCCGGTAGGAACACTGAAGCTTTCTTT. Its protein product is CASSLDPGRNTEAFF.

This clonotype was detected many times. The chain has TRBV11-2 and TRBJ1-4; unclear D gene. CDR1 and CDR2 from the germline V gene are SGHAT and FQNNGV. This CDR3 is 15 amino acids long. V lost 4 bases and J 5 bases, leaving 14 bases between the germline ends. The CDR3 is CASSSQTEFNEKLFF. The CDR3 DNA sequence: TGTGCCAGCAGCTCTCAGACGGAGTTCAATGAAAAACTGTTTTTT.

V usage is TRBV30 and J usage is TRBJ1-2; a possible D gene is TRBD1 (6 bases). Germline lookup yields CDR1 GTSNPN and CDR2 SVGIG (reference sequence). CDR3 length: 13 residues. Trimming cost V 7 bases and J 6 bases, with 18 bases left between them. The CDR3 sequence: CASLLGQSHGYTF. DNA for the CDR3: TGTGCCTCCCTCTTAGGACAGTCGCATGGCTACACCTTC.

This clonotype was observed many times. The chain uses TRBV7-3 and TRBJ2-1; D is uncertain. From germline, CDR1 is SGHTA and CDR2 FQGTGA. CDR3 length: 13 amino acids. The ends were cut back, 3 bases at V and 6 bases at J, with 9 bases in the middle. The CDR3 protein is CASSFLASNEQFF. In DNA form, the CDR3 reads TGTGCCAGCAGCTTCCTTGCCTCCAATGAGCAGTTCTTC.

To note about this clonotype: A much larger clonotype is one base distant, so this may be a read error. The V call is TRBV19, the J call TRBJ2-2; possible D gene TRBD2, 6 bases. Germline V gives CDR1 LNHDA, CDR2 SQIVND (reference sequence). The CDR3 consists of 17 residues. Trimming took off 7 bases at V and 5 bases at J, with 23 bases between the two ends. The CDR3 DNA sequence: TGTGCCAGTACCGTGAGCGGTCCGGGAGCAGGGACCGGGGAGCTGTTTTTT. It codes for CASTVSGPGAGTGELFF.

This clonotype has ten or more counts. The chain joins TRBV3-1 to TRBJ2-5, with D perhaps given as TRBD1 or TRBD2 (6 bases each). The CDR3 is made up of 15 amino acids. The V end lost 0 bases, the J end lost 7 bases, and 15 bases lay between the germline ends. CDR1 is LGHDT and CDR2 is YNNKEL in the germline V gene (reference sequence). CDR3 in DNA: TGTGCCAGCAGCCAAGATACGACAGGACTACGGACCCAGTACTTC. Translating it yields CASSQDTTGLRTQYF.